Listed below are T cell receptor beta chains from one sample, sequenced in a study of blood T cell repertoires in COVID-19. TCRdb's table, derived via immunoSEQ multiplex PCR, lists solely in-frame clones and lacks some. The table records 200,000 to 250,000 clones, over 75% of them present only once. Sequenced sample: PBMCs or T cells enriched from blood (not recorded which). The receptors were gathered from a woman aged 60-75 years who had recovered from COVID-19. CDR3s include the opening cysteine and the closing phenylalanine or tryptophan. Each record gives: D gene, clone size, V gene, J gene, CDR3 protein, CDR3 DNA. The D gene is left open where the match is weak. Expanded clones get a size class; other rows say once, few or many, or leave the size out.

D gene: .
clone size: once
V gene: TRBV4-3
J gene: TRBJ2-3
CDR3 protein: CASSQDLRPRDTQYF
CDR3 DNA: TGCGCCAGCAGCCAAGATTTGAGGCCCCGAGATACGCAGTATTTT

D gene: TRBD1
clone size: .
V gene: TRBV6-5
J gene: TRBJ1-5
CDR3 protein: CASSSRQGPNQPQHF
CDR3 DNA: TGTGCCAGCAGCAGTCGACAGGGGCCCAATCAGCCCCAGCATTTT

D gene: .
clone size: .
V gene: TRBV2
J gene: TRBJ1-3
CDR3 protein: CASRRDGEVSIYF
CDR3 DNA: TGTGCCAGCAGGAGGGACGGGGAGGTCTCCATATATTTT

D gene: TRBD2
clone size: .
V gene: TRBV7-2
J gene: TRBJ2-7
CDR3 protein: CASSWEGLAGEQYF
CDR3 DNA: TGTGCCAGCAGCTGGGAGGGACTAGCCGGTGAGCAGTACTTC

D gene: .
clone size: .
V gene: TRBV27
J gene: TRBJ2-3
CDR3 protein: CASRYGQVGLTDTQYF
CDR3 DNA: TGTGCCAGCAGGTATGGGCAGGTAGGCCTCACAGATACGCAGTATTTT

D gene: TRBD2
clone size: .
V gene: TRBV11-3
J gene: TRBJ2-3
CDR3 protein: CASSSGLADTDTQYF
CDR3 DNA: TGTGCCAGCAGCTCGGGACTAGCGGACACAGATACGCAGTATTTT

D gene: TRBD1
clone size: once
V gene: TRBV7-9
J gene: TRBJ1-2
CDR3 protein: CASSLGTGVGGYTF
CDR3 DNA: TGTGCCAGCAGCTTAGGGACAGGCGTGGGAGGCTACACCTTC

D gene: .
clone size: .
V gene: TRBV19
J gene: TRBJ2-2
CDR3 protein: CASSIALNTGELFF
CDR3 DNA: TGTGCCAGTAGTATAGCCTTGAACACCGGGGAGCTGTTTTTT

D gene: TRBD1
clone size: .
V gene: TRBV29-1
J gene: TRBJ1-2
CDR3 protein: CSVGTGANYGYTF
CDR3 DNA: TGCAGCGTTGGGACAGGGGCTAACTATGGCTACACCTTC

D gene: TRBD1
clone size: .
V gene: TRBV7-2
J gene: TRBJ2-3
CDR3 protein: CASSLSGGPPDTQYF
CDR3 DNA: TGTGCCAGCAGCCTCTCAGGGGGACCCCCAGATACGCAGTATTTT

D gene: .
clone size: .
V gene: TRBV4-1
J gene: TRBJ2-7
CDR3 protein: CASSQGRDIRPYEQYF
CDR3 DNA: TGCGCCAGCAGCCAAGGCCGGGACATTCGGCCCTACGAGCAGTACTTC

D gene: .
clone size: .
V gene: TRBV6-1
J gene: TRBJ2-6
CDR3 protein: CASSEAGWGTVGANVLTF
CDR3 DNA: TGTGCCAGCAGTGAGGCAGGGTGGGGAACAGTTGGGGCCAACGTCCTGACTTTC

D gene: .
clone size: few
V gene: TRBV21-1
J gene: TRBJ2-7
CDR3 protein: CASNHQVGGKQYF
CDR3 DNA: TGTGCCAGCAACCACCAGGTTGGCGGGAAGCAGTACTTC